The 16 T cell receptor beta chains given below trace back to one sample, sequenced in a study of cytomegalovirus exposure and HLA in healthy donors. PCR used 60 Vbeta primers and 13 Jbeta primers. TCRdb's copy holds only in-frame clones and misses some; the assay was immunoSEQ multiplex PCR. The repertoire holds tens of thousands of clones, with roughly 80% as singletons. The sequencing sample was made of PBMCs. These TCRs come from a woman aged 25 to 39 in good health and CMV-seronegative.

The rearrangement uses TRBV2 and TRBJ1-2; D is uncertain. V gave up 3 bases and J gave up 8 bases, with 19 bases separating them. The CDR3 spans 15 residues. The germline V gene has CDR1 SNHLY and CDR2 FYNNEI. The DNA for the CDR3 is TGTGCCAGCAGTGAGGCCCACGGGCGTCGGGAGGGCTACACCTTC. It translates to CASSEAHGRREGYTF.

The chain uses TRBV7-2 and TRBJ2-5; 7 positions agree with TRBD2. The CDR3 consists of 14 residues. Looked up from germline, CDR1 is SGHTA and CDR2 is FQGNSA. J lost 4 bases, V lost 6 bases, and 8 bases had no gene match. The CDR3 sequence: CASSRNGGGETQYF. The DNA for the CDR3 is TGTGCCAGCAGTCGCAATGGGGGGGGAGAGACCCAGTACTTC.

The chain links TRBV19 to TRBJ2-2; 12 bases agree with TRBD1. There are 21 residues in the CDR3. The ends lost 3 bases at V and 2 bases at J; junction bases unmatched: 16. Germline V gene sequence: CDR1 LNHDA, CDR2 SQIVND (reference sequence). The CDR3 DNA reads TGTGCCAGTAGTATTAATGGGGGACAGGGGGCATCTCCCAGAAACACCGGGGAGCTGTTTTTT. It codes for CASSINGGQGASPRNTGELFF.

The CDR3 loop reads CASSPWDSYGYTF. CDR3 coding DNA: TGTGCCAGCAGCCCCTGGGACAGCTATGGCTACACCTTC. The chain couples TRBV11-2 to TRBJ1-2; 7 bases match TRBD1. Per germline, CDR1 SGHAT and CDR2 FQNNGV. This CDR3 comprises 13 residues. With V trimmed by 5 bases and J by 4 bases, 4 bases remained unmatched.

In the case of this clone: Since the CDR3 does not end with the conserved phenylalanine or tryptophan, this likely comes from a read error. V and J are TRBV12-5 and TRBJ1-5, with 9 bases aligning to TRBD1. The CDR3 has 16 amino acids. Germline V gene lookup returns CDR1 LGHNT and CDR2 FRNRAP. The V segment lost 3 bases and the J segment 6 bases; nucleotides outside the gene matches: 9. In DNA form, the CDR3 reads TGTGCTAGTGGTTTCTCCGGGACAGGGTCCAGTCAGCCCCAGCATCTT. It yields the protein CASGFSGTGSSQPQHL.

Details on this clone: Germline and junction disagree at one end, which may indicate a read error. This chain uses TRBV6-1 with TRBJ1-2, with D tentatively TRBD1 (5 bases). From germline, CDR1 is MNHNS and CDR2 SASEGT. CDR3 length: 12 amino acids. The CDR3 is CASSENRIGAFF. CDR3 sequence (DNA): TGTGCCAGCAGTGAAAATCGGATAGGGGCCTTCTTC.

This chain connects TRBV9 to TRBJ1-2; 10 nucleotides line up with TRBD1. Germline CDR1 is SGDLS and CDR2 is YYNGEE. V lost 4 bases and J lost 5; bases outside the gene matches: 8. The length of the CDR3 is 15 residues. The CDR3 DNA sequence: TGTGCCAGCAGCCCACGGACAGGGGGAGATTATGGCTACACCTTC. Translated, it gives CASSPRTGGDYGYTF.

This chain joins TRBV5-1 and TRBJ2-5; 7 bases are shared with TRBD2. CDR3 length equals 15 residues. The germline V gene encodes CDR1 SGHRS and CDR2 YFSETQ. After removal of 0 bases from V and 5 bases from J, the junction contained 7 bases not matched to a gene. The CDR3 DNA sequence: TGCGCCAGCAGCTTGGAAGGGAGGGAGTGGGAGACCCAGTACTTC. It translates to CASSLEGREWETQYF. The full variable domain, in which reference TRBV5-1 and TRBJ2-5 provide the parts outside the CDR3, is KAGVTQTPRYLIKTRGQQVTLSCSPISGHRSVSWYQQTPGQGLQFLFEYFSETQRNKGNFPGRFSGRQFSNSRSEMNVSTLELGDSALYLCASSLEGREWETQYFGPGTRLLVL.

This rearrangement joins TRBV5-6 to TRBJ2-1, with D possibly matching TRBD2 (6 bases). The CDR3 is 15 residues long. Germline CDR1 SGHDT, CDR2 YYEEEE. The germline V and J ends were trimmed by 0 bases and 3 bases, with 10 bases remaining between them. Written as DNA, the CDR3 is TGTGCCAGCAGCTTGGTAGCGGTGATCTACAATGAGCAGTTCTTC. It is translated as CASSLVAVIYNEQFF.

The chain joins TRBV14 to TRBJ2-5; a weak D match, TRBD1 (6 bases). The CDR3 totals 15 residues. Germline V gives CDR1 SGHDN, CDR2 FVKESK. Trimming left V 4 bases short and J 3 bases short, with 15 bases between. The DNA for the CDR3 is TGTGCCAGCAGCCCCCGGGACACACCCGAAGAGACCCAGTACTTC. Translation: CASSPRDTPEETQYF.

To note about this clone: One junction end does not reproduce the germline sequence, and a read error may be involved. The CDR3 protein is CASSQDWGVKTEAFF. In DNA, the CDR3 is TGTGCCAGCAGCCAAGATTGGGGGGTGAAAACTGAAGCTTTCTTT. The chain employs TRBV14 and TRBJ1-1; maybe TRBD1 (5 bases). CDR1 SGHDN and CDR2 FVKESK come from the germline V gene. CDR3 size: 15 residues. The full variable domain, in which reference TRBV14 and TRBJ1-1 provide the parts outside the CDR3, is EAGVTQFPSHSVIEKGQTVTLRCDPISGHDNLYWYRRVMGKEIKFLLHFVKESKQDESGMPNNRFLAERTGGTYSTLKVQPAELEDSGVYFCASSQDWGVKTEAFFGQGTRLTVV.

The chain combines TRBV7-2 with TRBJ2-7, with 7 bases identical to TRBD2. Germline trimming cut 0 bases from V and 2 bases from J; bases unmatched to any gene: 1. The CDR3 has 14 residues. Germline V gives CDR1 SGHTA, CDR2 FQGNSA. The CDR3 sequence: CASSLAGGTYEQYF. CDR3 DNA sequence: TGTGCCAGCAGCTTAGCGGGGGGGACCTACGAGCAGTACTTC.

The DNA of the CDR3 is TGTGCCAGCAGTCCGCTAATGACCGGGGAGCTGTTTTTT. Residues: CASSPLMTGELFF. The rearrangement joins TRBV6-5 to TRBJ2-2; D is ambiguous. This CDR3 has 13 residues. Trimming took off 5 bases at V and 5 bases at J, with 9 bases between the two ends. From germline, CDR1 is MNHEY and CDR2 SVGAGI.

The chain joins TRBV28 to TRBJ2-1; 11 bases fit TRBD1. The CDR3 runs 15 residues. Trimming removed 4 bases from V and 8 bases from J; junction bases left unmatched: 7. Germline-derived CDR1 and CDR2 are MDHEN and SYDVKM. Written as DNA, the CDR3 is TGTGCCAGCAGTTGGGGGACAGGGGGTTTCGATGAGCAGTTCTTC. Translated: CASSWGTGGFDEQFF.

The chain employs TRBV4-2 and TRBJ2-7; no definite D call. The V and J ends lost 0 bases and 6 bases respectively, with 18 bases between them. Per germline, CDR1 LGHNA and CDR2 YNFKEQ. The CDR3 covers 16 residues. CDR3 region: CASSQDMAQPLGEQYF. DNA of the CDR3: TGTGCCAGCAGCCAAGATATGGCACAGCCCCTGGGCGAGCAGTACTTC.

CDR3: CASSLRGHARTANNEQFF. CDR3 DNA sequence: TGCGCCAGCAGCTTGCGGGGACACGCTCGGACCGCAAACAATGAGCAGTTCTTC. J is TRBJ2-1 and V is TRBV5-1; D is perhaps TRBD1 (6 bases). This CDR3 has 18 amino acids. V lost 1 base and J 5 bases, leaving 22 bases between the germline ends. The V gene's germline CDR1 is SGHRS and CDR2 YFSETQ. The complete variable domain, with remaining parts taken from reference TRBV5-1 and TRBJ2-1, reads KAGVTQTPRYLIKTRGQQVTLSCSPISGHRSVSWYQQTPGQGLQFLFEYFSETQRNKGNFPGRFSGRQFSNSRSEMNVSTLELGDSALYLCASSLRGHARTANNEQFFGPGTRLTVL.